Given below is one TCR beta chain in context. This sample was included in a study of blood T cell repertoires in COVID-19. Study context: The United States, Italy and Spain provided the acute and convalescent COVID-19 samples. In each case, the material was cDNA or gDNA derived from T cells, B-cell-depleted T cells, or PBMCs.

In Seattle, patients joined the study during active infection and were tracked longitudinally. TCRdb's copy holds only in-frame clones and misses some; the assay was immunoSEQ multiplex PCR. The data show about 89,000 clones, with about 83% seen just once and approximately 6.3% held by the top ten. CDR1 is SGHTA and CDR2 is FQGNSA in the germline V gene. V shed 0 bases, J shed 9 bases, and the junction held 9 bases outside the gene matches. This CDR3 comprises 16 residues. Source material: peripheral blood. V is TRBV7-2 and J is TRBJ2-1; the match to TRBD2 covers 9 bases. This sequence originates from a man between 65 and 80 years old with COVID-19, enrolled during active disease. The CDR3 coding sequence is TGTGCCAGCAGCTTAGCCCGCGGGAGGGCAGGGGCTGAGCAGTTCTTC. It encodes CASSLARGRAGAEQFF.